The source of this T cell receptor (beta chain) is a study of shared clonotypes between healthy human individuals. Study-wide points: Genetic and exposure-history diversity was limited by the few donors. Relative to their counterparts shared across all four donors, non-shared clonotypes exhibited diminished generation probabilities. Among donors, the sharing of clonotypes was expected to be influenced by sequencing depth.

The protocol was immunoSEQ multiplex PCR, while the TCRdb copy is restricted to in-frame clones and leaves out a portion. This table has fewer than 3 million clones, around 90% appearing once. In the case of this clone: Its antigen is as yet unknown.

Donors included only healthy HIV-negative adults lacking recent acute infections or vaccinations. Germline assignment: CDR1 SGHRS and CDR2 YFSETQ. V was shortened by 5 bases and J by 2 bases, with 8 bases between the two germline ends. The CDR3 is made up of 14 amino acids. The sequence was collected from a man aged 18 to 30 in good health. Some clones in this sample may be carry-over from other donors' samples. Sequenced material: naive CD4+ T cells from PBMCs. The sample's subset: CD45RA+ positively selected. V and J are TRBV5-1 and TRBJ2-6; D unclear. The CDR3 loop is CASRARTGANVLTF. CDR3 sequence (DNA): TGCGCCAGCAGGGCCCGGACTGGGGCCAACGTCCTGACTTTC. The whole variable domain, filled in from reference TRBV5-1 and TRBJ2-6, reads KAGVTQTPRYLIKTRGQQVTLSCSPISGHRSVSWYQQTPGQGLQFLFEYFSETQRNKGNFPGRFSGRQFSNSRSEMNVSTLELGDSALYLCASRARTGANVLTFGAGSRLTVL.